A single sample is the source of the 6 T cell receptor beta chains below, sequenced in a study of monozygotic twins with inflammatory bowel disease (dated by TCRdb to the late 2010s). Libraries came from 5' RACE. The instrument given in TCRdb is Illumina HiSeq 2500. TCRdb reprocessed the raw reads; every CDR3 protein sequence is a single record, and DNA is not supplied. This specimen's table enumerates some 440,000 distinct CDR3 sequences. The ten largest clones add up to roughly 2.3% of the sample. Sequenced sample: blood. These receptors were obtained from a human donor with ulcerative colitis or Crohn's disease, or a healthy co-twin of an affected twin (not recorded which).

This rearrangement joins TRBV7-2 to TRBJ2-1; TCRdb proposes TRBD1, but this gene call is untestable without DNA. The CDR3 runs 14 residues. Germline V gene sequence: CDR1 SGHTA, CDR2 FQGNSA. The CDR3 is CASTLAGGLNEQFF.

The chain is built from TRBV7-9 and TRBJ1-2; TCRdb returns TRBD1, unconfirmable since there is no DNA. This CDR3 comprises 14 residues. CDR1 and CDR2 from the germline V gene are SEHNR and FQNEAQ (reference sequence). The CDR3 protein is CASSLAQDPRGYTF.

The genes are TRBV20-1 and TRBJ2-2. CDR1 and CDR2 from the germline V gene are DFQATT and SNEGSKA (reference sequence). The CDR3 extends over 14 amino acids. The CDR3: CSAREGSNTGELFF.

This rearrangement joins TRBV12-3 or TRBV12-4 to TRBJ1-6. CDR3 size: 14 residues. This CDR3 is CASSLDPRSSPLHF.

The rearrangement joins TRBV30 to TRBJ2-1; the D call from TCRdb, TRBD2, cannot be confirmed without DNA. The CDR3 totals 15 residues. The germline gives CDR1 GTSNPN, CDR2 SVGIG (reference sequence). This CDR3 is CAWSREQSSYNEQFF.

CDR3 amino acids: CASRSGTLAGAVGELFF. The rearrangement joins TRBV12-3 or TRBV12-4 to TRBJ2-2; TCRdb outputs TRBD2, but without DNA this stays unchecked. The CDR3 contains 17 residues.